These T cell receptor beta chains were read from a single sample in a study of blood T cells in healthy people across ages. TCRdb ran MiXCR on the 5' RACE reads and lists one entry per CDR3 protein. The table shows some 900,000 distinct CDR3 sequences, with around 48% occurring only once. The sequenced sample consisted of blood. These receptors originate from a young man in good health. Each CDR3 is given with its conserved first and last residue. The D gene is left open where the match is weak. Only some rows state a clone size, as once, few, many or a class for expanded clones.

j_call clone_size d_call v_call cdr3_length cdr3_aa cdr3_nt
TRBJ1-1 NA NA TRBV6-5 14 CASKEGGVGTEAFF TGTGCCAGCAAGGAGGGGGGGGTCGGTACTGAAGCTTTCTTT
TRBJ2-7 few TRBD1 TRBV5-1 14 CASSAGQGISEQYF TGCGCCAGCAGCGCGGGACAGGGGATTTCCGAGCAGTACTTC
TRBJ2-3 NA NA TRBV4-1 15 CASSGRPSATDTQYF TGCGCCAGCAGCGGGAGACCCTCAGCCACAGATACGCAGTATTTT
TRBJ2-5 few NA TRBV6-5 14 CASKISGAKGEQYF TGTGCCAGCAAGATCTCCGGGGCTAAAGGAGAGCAGTACTTC
TRBJ2-2 NA NA TRBV4-3 15 CASSQDPAVGGELFF TGCGCCAGCAGCCAAGATCCAGCGGTCGGCGGGGAGCTGTTTTTT
TRBJ1-2 NA NA TRBV7-2 14 CASSLTRGPQGYTF TGTGCCAGCAGCTTAACCAGGGGTCCCCAAGGCTACACCTTC
TRBJ2-1 NA TRBD2 TRBV20-1 15 CSARDPSGGAYEQFF TGCAGTGCTAGAGATCCTAGCGGGGGGGCCTATGAGCAGTTCTTC
TRBJ2-5 many NA TRBV6-6 14 CASSYSNREETQYF TGTGCCAGCAGTTACTCGAATAGAGAAGAGACCCAGTACTTC
TRBJ2-5 few NA TRBV11-1 14 CASSQDQYQETQYF TGTGCCAGCAGCCAGGATCAGTATCAAGAGACCCAGTACTTC
TRBJ2-1 NA NA TRBV7-2 12 CASSSLRPEQFF TGTGCCAGCAGCTCCCTTCGTCCTGAGCAGTTCTTC
TRBJ1-1 NA NA TRBV13 13 CASSFDPGTEAFF TGTGCCAGCAGCTTCGACCCGGGGACTGAAGCTTTCTTT
TRBJ2-7 NA TRBD1 TRBV28 14 CASSLGTEPYEQYF TGTGCCAGCAGTTTAGGGACAGAGCCGTACGAGCAATACTTC
TRBJ2-3 NA NA TRBV7-2 14 CASSCRSPPDTQYF TGTGCCAGCAGCTGTAGGTCTCCCCCAGATACGCAGTATTTT
TRBJ2-2 few TRBD2 TRBV20-1 15 CSAQLAEANTGELFF TGCAGTGCCCAGCTAGCGGAGGCGAACACCGGGGAGCTGTTTTTT
TRBJ2-3 few NA TRBV5-1 13 CATGSGSTDTQYF TGCGCCACAGGGAGCGGAAGCACAGATACGCAGTATTTT
TRBJ2-1 many NA TRBV11-2 14 CASSFEGGNFEQFF TGTGCCAGCAGCTTCGAGGGGGGGAATTTTGAGCAGTTCTTC
TRBJ1-6 few TRBD1 TRBV13 14 CASSLGLTGSPLHF TGTGCCAGCAGCTTAGGATTGACAGGGTCACCCCTCCACTTT
TRBJ1-1 NA NA TRBV4-3 13 CASSQELRREAFF TGCGCCAGCAGCCAAGAATTACGACGGGAAGCTTTCTTT
TRBJ2-1 few NA TRBV4-1 16 CASTSPGGGGENEQFF TGCGCCAGCACATCCCCTGGCGGGGGCGGGGAGAATGAGCAGTTCTTC
TRBJ2-5 few NA TRBV5-1 14 CASSLVSPQETQYF TGCGCCAGCAGCTTGGTGTCACCTCAAGAGACCCAGTACTTC
TRBJ1-2 NA TRBD1 TRBV25-1 14 CASRGTGTVYGYTF TGTGCCAGTAGGGGAACCGGGACAGTTTATGGCTACACCTTT
TRBJ2-1 NA NA TRBV4-3 13 CASSQRVYNEQFF TGCGCCAGCAGCCAGCGGGTTTACAATGAGCAGTTCTTC
TRBJ2-7 NA TRBD1 TRBV29-1 12 CSGTTDRAEQYF TGCAGCGGAACGACTGACAGGGCCGAGCAGTACTTC
TRBJ2-4 few TRBD1 TRBV7-2 17 CASSPSGTGGAKNIQYF TGTGCCAGCAGCCCGTCCGGGACAGGGGGCGCCAAAAACATTCAGTACTTC
TRBJ2-1 many NA TRBV7-9 16 CASSPKSGGSYNEQFF TGTGCCAGCAGCCCAAAATCAGGGGGGTCCTACAATGAGCAGTTCTTC
TRBJ2-7 many NA TRBV10-2 13 CASSHGSSNEQYF TGCGCCAGCAGTCACGGTAGTTCTAACGAGCAGTACTTC
TRBJ2-3 NA NA TRBV20-1 14 CSAMTGGRTDTQYF TGCAGTGCTATGACTGGGGGCCGGACAGATACGCAGTATTTT
TRBJ1-3 NA NA TRBV30 12 CAWTQSGNTIYF TGTGCCTGGACTCAGTCTGGAAACACCATATATTTT
TRBJ2-7 few NA TRBV6-6 14 CASSYSRGGNEQYF TGTGCCAGCAGTTACTCCAGAGGGGGGAACGAGCAGTACTTC
TRBJ1-1 few NA TRBV6-5 13 CASSDYSNTEAFF TGTGCCAGCAGTGACTACAGCAACACTGAAGCTTTCTTT
TRBJ1-1 NA TRBD1 TRBV7-3 16 CASSSGGTGTNTEAFF TGTGCCAGCAGCTCAGGGGGGACAGGGACGAACACTGAAGCTTTCTTT